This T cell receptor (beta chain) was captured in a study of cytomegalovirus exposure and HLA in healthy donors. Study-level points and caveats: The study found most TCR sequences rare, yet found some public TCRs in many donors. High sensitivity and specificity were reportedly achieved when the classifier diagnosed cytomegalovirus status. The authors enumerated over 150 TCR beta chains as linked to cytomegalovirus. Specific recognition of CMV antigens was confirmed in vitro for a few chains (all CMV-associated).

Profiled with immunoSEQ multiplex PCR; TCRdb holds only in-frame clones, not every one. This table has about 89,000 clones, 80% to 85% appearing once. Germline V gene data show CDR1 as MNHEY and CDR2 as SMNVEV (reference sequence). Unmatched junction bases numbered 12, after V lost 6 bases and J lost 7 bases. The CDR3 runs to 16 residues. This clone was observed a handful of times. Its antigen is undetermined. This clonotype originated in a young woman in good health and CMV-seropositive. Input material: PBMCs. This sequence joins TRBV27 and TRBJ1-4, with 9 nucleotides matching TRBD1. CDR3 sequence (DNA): TGTGCCAGCAGCCGCCAACCGGGACAGGGTGGTGAAAAACTGTTTTTT. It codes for CASSRQPGQGGEKLFF.